This T cell receptor (beta chain) was recovered during a study of CD8+ T cells in alopecia areata. About the research overall: Dosing spanned 6 to 18 months on tofacitinib, then 6 months off drug.

Patients with alopecia areata provided lesional scalp punch biopsies as well as peripheral blood. As the sequencing template, cDNA was produced by extracting RNA and reverse transcribing it. Only in-frame clones appear in the TCRdb table, and some are missing; sequencing was by immunoSEQ multiplex PCR. The repertoire includes under 70,000 clones, 90% to 97% of them detected once, and 20% to 30% sits in the top ten. Study observations and caveats: Across lesional scalp, and particularly alopecia totalis/universalis, clonality surpassed that of normal scalp. Resident alphabeta T cells of normal skin are also sequenced in scalp samples.

Germline values: CDR1 SGHTA, CDR2 FQGNSA. The CDR3 sequence is 13 residues long. V was clipped by 3 bases and J by 4 bases, with 9 bases between them. Details on this clone: As yet, its antigen is unknown.

This material consisted of CD8+ T cells sorted from blood, taken at week 0. This receptor was taken from a human donor with alopecia areata. The chain employs TRBV7-2 and TRBJ1-1; TRBD1 might be the D (5 bases). CDR3 protein: CASSLNGATEAFF. The CDR3 DNA is TGTGCCAGCAGCTTGAACGGGGCCACTGAAGCTTTCTTT.